These 16 T cell receptor beta chains originate from one sample sequenced in a study of blood T cells in healthy people across ages. Primers used in a second PCR of roughly 6 to 12 cycles were a sample-barcoded 5' primer and a J-beta primer mix. TCRdb called the 5' RACE reads again in MiXCR, with one record for every CDR3 protein. Of around 820,000 distinct CDR3 sequences in the sample, 20% to 30% were seen once. These data were likewise used in another study, on T cells of mothers and their children.

The material sequenced was blood. All receptors come from a boy younger than 18 in good health.

The chain combines TRBV6-2 or TRBV6-3 with TRBJ2-7; 7 nucleotides agree with TRBD1. Trimming cost V 5 bases and J 6 bases; bases outside gene matches: 4. Germline V gene lookup returns CDR1 MNHEY and CDR2 SVGEGT. The CDR3 runs 12 residues. The CDR3 DNA is TGTGCCAGCAGTCAAAACAGGGGCGAGCAGTACTTC. Protein: CASSQNRGEQYF.

This clonotype came up a few times. The chain recombines TRBV4-3 with TRBJ2-1; 8 bases fit TRBD1. Trimming cost V 1 base and J 1 base; bases outside gene matches: 6. The CDR3 runs to 17 residues. CDR1 is LGHNA, CDR2 YSLEER, per germline. DNA for the CDR3: TGCGCCAGCAGCCAAGTCGCGACAGGGGATTCCTACAATGAGCAGTTCTTC. It codes for CASSQVATGDSYNEQFF.

This sequence joins TRBV15 and TRBJ1-1; D might be TRBD1 (5 bases). The germline V and J ends were trimmed by 1 base and 1 base, with 13 bases remaining between them. The germline gives CDR1 LNHNV, CDR2 YYDKDF (reference sequence). This CDR3 region has 16 residues. CDR3 region: CATSRARGLTNTEAFF. DNA of the CDR3: TGTGCCACCAGCAGAGCACGGGGACTGACGAACACTGAAGCTTTCTTT.

This clonotype has only a few counts. The chain is built from TRBV7-9 and TRBJ2-2, with 8 bases lining up with TRBD1. Germline CDR1 reads SEHNR; CDR2 reads FQNEAQ (reference sequence). The CDR3 runs 16 residues. V dropped 5 bases and J dropped 0; count of bases not matched to a gene: 5. The CDR3 reads CASSPRTGTNTGELFF. The DNA for the CDR3 is TGTGCCAGCAGCCCACGGACAGGGACGAACACCGGGGAGCTGTTTTTT.

The chain recombines TRBV7-3 with TRBJ1-1; D possibly corresponds to TRBD1 (5 bases). Trimming pared 6 bases from V and 1 base from J, leaving 9 bases between. CDR1 is SGHTA and CDR2 is FQGTGA in the germline V gene. The CDR3 spans 13 residues. Written as DNA, the CDR3 is TGTGCCAGCAGATATGGACAGAACACTGAAGCTTTCTTT. Encoded protein: CASRYGQNTEAFF. Supplemented by reference TRBV7-3 and TRBJ1-1, the full variable domain reads GAGVSQTPSNKVTEKGKYVELRCDPISGHTALYWYRQSLGQGPEFLIYFQGTGAADDSGLPNDRFFAVRPEGSVSTLKIQRTERGDSAVYLCASRYGQNTEAFFGQGTRLTVV.

The chain links TRBV14 to TRBJ2-5; D remains unclear. The J call may not be correct, given that the DNA end is closer to TRBJ2-7. Germline CDR1 and CDR2: SGHDN and FVKESK. This CDR3 contains 12 residues. CDR3 in amino acids: CASSQVMYEQYF. The CDR3 region has the DNA TGTGCCAGCAGCCAAGTCATGTACGAGCAGTACTTC.

Only a few counts were recorded for this clonotype. The chain couples TRBV15 to TRBJ2-7, with D tentatively TRBD2 (5 bases). The better agreement between TRBJ2-1 and the DNA end casts doubt on the J call. The germline gives CDR1 LNHNV, CDR2 YYDKDF (reference sequence). This CDR3 contains 13 residues. In nucleotides, the CDR3 is TGTGCCACCAGCAGAGACCCCCGCGGGGAGCAGTTCTTC. Translation gives CATSRDPRGEQFF.

J is TRBJ2-5 and V is TRBV7-9; 8 bases agree with TRBD2. The germline CDR1 and CDR2 sequences are SEHNR and FQNEAQ (reference sequence). The CDR3 has 14 residues. J was trimmed by 3 bases and V by 10 bases; bases with no gene match: 10. The CDR3 is CATGELLAEETQYF. In DNA form, the CDR3 reads TGTGCCACCGGTGAACTACTAGCGGAAGAGACCCAGTACTTC.

CDR3 region: CSAIPVRPINQPQHF. The DNA of the CDR3 is TGCAGTGCTATACCGGTGAGACCTATCAATCAGCCCCAGCATTTT. The chain carries TRBV20-1 and TRBJ1-5; D unresolved. The CDR3 extends over 15 amino acids. Germline CDR1 is DFQATT and CDR2 is SNEGSKA (reference sequence). V was pared by 4 bases and J by 3 bases, with 16 bases between.

This sequence joins TRBV20-1 and TRBJ2-3, with 7 positions matching TRBD2. Germline V gene lookup returns CDR1 DFQATT and CDR2 SNEGSKA (reference sequence). V shed 0 bases, J shed 3 bases, and the junction held 9 bases outside the gene matches. This CDR3 is 16 amino acids long. The CDR3 bases are TGCAGTGCTAGAGATAGACTAGCAGCAATTACAGATACGCAGTATTTT. Encoded protein: CSARDRLAAITDTQYF.

The rearrangement uses TRBV6-1 and TRBJ2-6; 10 bases are shared with TRBD2. Trimming cost V 6 bases and J 0 bases; bases outside gene matches: 14. Germline CDR1 is MNHNS and CDR2 is SASEGT. The CDR3 sequence is 20 residues long. CDR3 residues: CASSPIPIAGGRSGANVLTF. CDR3 nucleotides: TGTGCCAGCAGCCCAATCCCAATAGCGGGGGGACGCTCTGGGGCCAACGTCCTGACTTTC.

As concerns this clonotype: One end of the junction fails to match germline, which may point to a read error. CDR3 nucleotides: TGTGCCAGCAGCGTGGTCTCCGGGGGGGAGCCGTTTTTT. It translates to CASSVVSGGEPFF. The V call is TRBV9, the J call TRBJ2-2; TRBD2 aligns across 8 bases. Germline V gene lookup returns CDR1 SGDLS and CDR2 YYNGEE. This CDR3 spans 13 amino acids. The variable domain in full, completed from reference TRBV9 and TRBJ2-2, reads DSGVTQTPKHLITATGQRVTLRCSPRSGDLSVYWYQQSLDQGLQFLIQYYNGEERAKGNILERFSAQQFPDLHSELNLSSLELGDSALYFCASSVVSGGEPFFGEGSRLTVL.

This clonotype was observed a handful of times. The chain employs TRBV29-1 and TRBJ2-2; 8 bases match TRBD2. The germline V gene encodes CDR1 SQVTM and CDR2 ANQGSEA. Losses at the gene ends were 6 bases for V and 1 base for J; bases not matched to a gene: 4. The CDR3 contains 14 residues. The CDR3 DNA sequence: TGCAGCGTGGATAGCGGGAAGAACACCGGGGAGCTGTTTTTT. This encodes CSVDSGKNTGELFF.

The rearrangement joins TRBV7-3 to TRBJ2-3, with D maybe TRBD2 (5 bases). V lost 5 bases, J lost 1 base, and 16 bases lay in between. This CDR3 contains 16 residues. Per the germline V gene, CDR1 is SGHTA and CDR2 is FQGTGA. The CDR3 bases are TGTGCCAGCAGCCCCCACGGGGAAACCCGCACAGATACGCAGTATTTT. Translation gives CASSPHGETRTDTQYF.

With regard to this clonotype: One junction end disagrees with the germline gene, perhaps due to a read error. The chain combines TRBV7-9 with TRBJ1-2; TRBD1 matches at 7 bases. The CDR3 contains 15 residues. Looked up from germline, CDR1 is SEHNR and CDR2 is FQNEAQ (reference sequence). Written as DNA, the CDR3 is TGTGCCAGCATCTTAGAAACAGGGGCAGACTATGGCTACACCTTC. It translates to CASILETGADYGYTF. Complete variable domain (other parts from reference TRBV7-9 and TRBJ1-2): DTGVSQNPRHKITKRGQNVTFRCDPISEHNRLYWYRQTLGQGPEFLTYFQNEAQLEKSRLLSDRFSAERPKGSFSTLEIQRTEQGDSAMYLCASILETGADYGYTFGSGTRLTVV.

This clonotype was detected a few times. The junction does not match germline at one end; this may be a read error. This sequence joins TRBV5-1 and TRBJ1-1; D might be TRBD1 (6 bases). The length of the CDR3 is 18 residues. CDR1 is SGHRS and CDR2 is YFSETQ in the germline V gene. CDR3 sequence: CASSRSGQGIGMNTEAFF. The CDR3 DNA reads TGCGCCAGCAGCCGGTCCGGGCAGGGGATCGGAATGAACACCGAAGCTTTCTTT.